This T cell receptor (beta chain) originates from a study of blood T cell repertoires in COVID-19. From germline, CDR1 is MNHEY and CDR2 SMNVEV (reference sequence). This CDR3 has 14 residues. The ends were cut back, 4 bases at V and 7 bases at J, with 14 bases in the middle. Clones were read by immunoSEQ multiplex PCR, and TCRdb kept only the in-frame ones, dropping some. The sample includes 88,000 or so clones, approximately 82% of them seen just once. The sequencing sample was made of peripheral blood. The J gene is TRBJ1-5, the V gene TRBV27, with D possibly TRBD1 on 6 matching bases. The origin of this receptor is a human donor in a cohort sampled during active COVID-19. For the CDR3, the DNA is TGTGCCAGCAGTTATCGGGGGGCATTCCAGCCCCAGCATTTT. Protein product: CASSYRGAFQPQHF.